This T cell receptor beta chain was sequenced during a study of cytomegalovirus exposure and HLA in healthy donors. With 60 Vbeta and 13 Jbeta primers, the PCR was carried out. Sequenced by immunoSEQ multiplex PCR; TCRdb stores in-frame clones only, minus some. The sample holds under 150,000 clones, roughly 80% seen once. CDR3 length: 14 amino acids. V shed 0 bases and J shed 0 bases, with 4 bases lying between them. In germline, CDR1 is SGHNT, CDR2 YYREEE (reference sequence). Broader study findings: After further analysis at a later stage, 16,951 TCR beta sequences were associated with HLA alleles at 0.05 false discovery rate. Accurate HLA-A and HLA-B prediction from TCR beta sequences was reported for most subjects.

In nominal health when sampled, donors likely had unrecorded immune exposures nonetheless. In regard to this clone: Its antigen is currently unknown.

Input material: PBMCs. The TCR was taken from a woman in her thirties or forties in good health and CMV-seronegative. J is TRBJ1-3 and V is TRBV5-4; D gene unclear. CDR3 region: CASSLGHSGNTIYF. In nucleotides, the CDR3 is TGTGCCAGCAGCTTGGGACACTCTGGAAACACCATATATTTT.